These 25 T cell receptor beta chains were all obtained from the same sample, sequenced in a study of blood T cell repertoires in COVID-19. Assay: immunoSEQ multiplex PCR; the TCRdb copy retains only in-frame clones and omits some. The table includes around 67,000 clones, under 95% detected once. Source material: peripheral blood. All receptors come from a human donor in a cohort sampled during active COVID-19.

The rearrangement joins TRBV6-5 to TRBJ1-1; D call uncertain. The length of the CDR3 is 14 residues. V lost 7 bases to trimming and J lost 1 base, with 13 bases between them. Germline V gene data show CDR1 as MNHEY and CDR2 as SVGAGI. CDR3 bases: TGTGCCAGCAAAACAGTTGCCACGAACACTGAAGCTTTCTTT. It encodes CASKTVATNTEAFF.

This clone has just a few counts. The V and J genes are TRBV19 and TRBJ2-7; 8 bases are a match to TRBD1. The junction had 2 bases not matched to a gene; V was cut back by 5 bases and J by 5 bases. The germline V gene encodes CDR1 LNHDA and CDR2 SQIVND (reference sequence). This CDR3 is 12 amino acids long. CDR3 loop: CASSLTGDEQYF. DNA of the CDR3: TGTGCCAGTAGTTTGACAGGGGACGAGCAGTACTTC.

The genes are TRBV19 and TRBJ1-6; 8 nucleotides agree with TRBD1. Germline lookup yields CDR1 LNHDA and CDR2 SQIVND (reference sequence). The CDR3 has 16 amino acids. V shed 3 bases and J 7 bases; nucleotides not matched to a gene: 8. The CDR3 DNA reads as TGTGCCAGTAGTATTTGGACAGGGTTAACGAATTCACCCCTCCACTTT. It translates to CASSIWTGLTNSPLHF.

J is TRBJ2-7 and V is TRBV6-5; the match to TRBD1 covers 11 bases. The CDR3 length is 16 residues. Germline CDR1 reads MNHEY; CDR2 reads SVGAGI. Germline trimming cut 0 bases from V and 3 bases from J; bases unmatched to any gene: 4. The CDR3 loop reads CASSYSYGTGGYEQYF. CDR3 sequence (DNA): TGTGCCAGCAGTTACTCGTATGGGACAGGGGGCTACGAGCAGTACTTC.

The V gene is TRBV13, the J gene TRBJ2-7; D gene ambiguous. CDR3 size: 13 residues. The germline V and J ends were trimmed by 1 base and 1 base, with 5 bases remaining between them. Germline V gives CDR1 PRHDT, CDR2 FYEKMQ (reference sequence). CDR3 DNA: TGTGCCAGCAGCTTAGCGTCTTCCTACGAGCAGTACTTC. It is translated as CASSLASSYEQYF.

The CDR3 protein is CASSLREQGKRYTEAFF. CDR3 bases: TGTGCCAGCAGCTTACGAGAGCAGGGAAAGCGTTACACTGAAGCTTTCTTT. The chain has TRBV11-2 and TRBJ1-1; possibly TRBD1 for D (5 bases). The CDR3 spans 17 residues. Germline loops: CDR1 SGHAT, CDR2 FQNNGV. V was trimmed by 2 bases and J by 3 bases, leaving 19 bases between them. The entire variable domain, with the rest obtained from reference TRBV11-2 and TRBJ1-1, is as follows: EAGVAQSPRYKIIEKRQSVAFWCNPISGHATLYWYQQILGQGPKLLIQFQNNGVVDDSQLPKDRFSAERLKGVDSTLKIQPAKLEDSAVYLCASSLREQGKRYTEAFFGQGTRLTVV.

The rearrangement uses TRBV3-1 (or the pseudogene TRBV3-2) and TRBJ2-7; no clear D. Trimming took off 0 bases at V and 2 bases at J, with 20 bases between the two ends. The germline CDR1 and CDR2 sequences are LGHDT and YNNKEL (reference sequence). CDR3 length: 18 amino acids. The CDR3: CASSQEFPLLLDTYEQYF. CDR3 DNA sequence: TGTGCCAGCAGCCAAGAATTTCCGCTGCTCTTAGATACCTACGAGCAGTACTTC.

The gene calls are TRBV29-1 and TRBJ2-7; possible D gene TRBD1, 5 bases. Trimming shortened V by 4 bases and J by 2 bases, and 18 bases separated the two germline ends. CDR3 size: 15 residues. The germline V gene has CDR1 SQVTM and CDR2 ANQGSEA. The CDR3 region is CSVVIPGAGTYEQYF. As DNA, the CDR3 is TGCAGCGTTGTGATCCCGGGCGCAGGGACCTACGAGCAGTACTTC.

The chain joins TRBV18 to TRBJ2-7; no clear D gene. V lost 3 bases to trimming and J lost 6 bases, with 12 bases between them. CDR1 is KGHSH, CDR2 LQKENI, per germline. The CDR3 contains 13 residues. CDR3 in DNA: TGTGCCAGCTCACCGCGAGAAGGCGGCGAGCAGTACTTC. Translating gives CASSPREGGEQYF.

The CDR3 reads CASSLRGGNEKLFF. CDR3 in DNA: TGTGCCAGCAGCTTAAGGGGGGGGAATGAAAAACTGTTTTTT. The rearrangement links TRBV11-2 to TRBJ1-4; D might be TRBD1 (6 bases). Germline CDR1 and CDR2: SGHAT and FQNNGV. Trimming removed 2 bases at V and 5 bases at J, with 9 bases between. The CDR3 is 14 residues long.

The J gene is TRBJ2-3, the V gene TRBV2; D is possibly TRBD2 (5 bases). The CDR3 spans 15 residues. Germline CDR1 is SNHLY and CDR2 is FYNNEI. Trimming took off 3 bases at V and 1 base at J, with 11 bases between the two ends. The CDR3 spells CASSDQLDGTDTQYF. The DNA of the CDR3 is TGTGCCAGCAGTGACCAACTAGATGGCACAGATACGCAGTATTTT.

This clone was seen a handful of times. The chain has TRBV28 and TRBJ2-7; 8 positions match TRBD1. Germline V gives CDR1 MDHEN, CDR2 SYDVKM. The CDR3 consists of 13 residues. V trimming: 6 bases; J trimming: 5 bases; junction bases outside the gene matches: 6. The CDR3 region is CASSSQGAHEQYF. The CDR3 nucleotides are TGTGCCAGCAGCTCCCAGGGGGCCCACGAGCAGTACTTC.

The chain links TRBV19 to TRBJ1-5; unclear D gene. Trimming stripped 3 bases from V and 6 bases from J, with 9 bases between. Germline CDR1 reads LNHDA; CDR2 reads SQIVND (reference sequence). CDR3 length: 13 residues. The chain's CDR3 is CASSILVLQPQHF. CDR3 sequence (DNA): TGTGCCAGTAGTATCCTGGTACTTCAGCCCCAGCATTTT. Supplemented by reference TRBV19 and TRBJ1-5, the full variable domain reads DGGITQSPKYLFRKEGQNVTLSCEQNLNHDAMYWYRQDPGQGLRLIYYSQIVNDFQKGDIAEGYSVSREKKESFPLTVTSAQKNPTAFYLCASSILVLQPQHFGDGTRLSIL.

This clone is a singleton in its sample. This chain uses TRBV7-6 with TRBJ2-7; 9 bases are a match to TRBD2. CDR1 is SGHVS and CDR2 is FNYEAQ in the germline V gene. The CDR3 runs to 15 residues. Trimming removed 1 base from V and 7 bases from J; junction bases left unmatched: 8. This CDR3 reads CASSLEASGVEEQYF. The CDR3 nucleotides read TGTGCCAGCAGCTTAGAGGCTAGCGGGGTGGAAGAGCAGTACTTC.

This CDR3 reads CASSPKRGEDTDTQYF. CDR3 nucleotides: TGTGCCAGCAGCCCCAAGCGGGGGGAGGATACAGATACGCAGTATTTT. The chain links TRBV11-2 to TRBJ2-3; TRBD2 matches at 9 bases. Germline values: CDR1 SGHAT, CDR2 FQNNGV. Trimming took 5 bases from V and 3 from J; bases not matched to a gene: 9. The CDR3 totals 16 residues.

The J gene is TRBJ1-3, the V gene TRBV10-3; no definite D call. The V end was cut by 3 bases, the J end by 0 bases, with 9 bases between. Looked up from germline, CDR1 is ENHRY and CDR2 is SYGVKD. The CDR3 loop spans 15 amino acids. The CDR3 sequence is CAISEGRSSGNTIYF. The CDR3 bases are TGTGCCATCAGTGAAGGCAGGTCCTCTGGAAACACCATATATTTT.

The rearrangement links TRBV19 to TRBJ1-5; 9 bases line up with TRBD1. In germline, CDR1 is LNHDA, CDR2 SQIVND (reference sequence). The trim removed 9 bases at V and 5 bases at J, leaving 11 bases unmatched. The CDR3 totals 15 residues. This chain's CDR3 is CASDPGQGRDQPQHF. CDR3 coding DNA: TGTGCCAGCGATCCGGGACAGGGAAGGGATCAGCCCCAGCATTTT. Using reference TRBV19 and TRBJ1-5 for the parts outside the CDR3, the full variable domain is DGGITQSPKYLFRKEGQNVTLSCEQNLNHDAMYWYRQDPGQGLRLIYYSQIVNDFQKGDIAEGYSVSREKKESFPLTVTSAQKNPTAFYLCASDPGQGRDQPQHFGDGTRLSIL.

This chain joins TRBV30 and TRBJ2-1, with a possible D match to TRBD2 (6 bases). Looked up from germline, CDR1 is GTSNPN and CDR2 is SVGIG (reference sequence). Trimming removed 3 bases from V and 0 bases from J, with 6 bases in between. This CDR3 has 13 residues. CDR3 sequence: CAWSGGSYNEQFF. In DNA, the CDR3 is TGTGCCTGGAGCGGGGGCTCCTACAATGAGCAGTTCTTC.

The genes are TRBV7-2 and TRBJ2-7, with 10 positions matching TRBD1. CDR1 is SGHTA, CDR2 FQGNSA, per germline. The ends lost 1 base at V and 6 bases at J; junction bases unmatched: 6. The CDR3 extends over 15 amino acids. The CDR3 DNA reads TGTGCCAGCAGCTTAGTAGGGACAGGGGTCGGCGAGCAGTACTTC. It specifies CASSLVGTGVGEQYF.

The chain combines TRBV5-6 with TRBJ2-1; D gene ambiguous. The germline V and J ends were trimmed by 3 bases and 7 bases, with 5 bases remaining between them. The CDR3 is 11 amino acids. Germline values: CDR1 SGHDT, CDR2 YYEEEE. The CDR3 here is CASSSLNEQFF. CDR3 in DNA: TGTGCCAGCAGCTCCCTTAATGAGCAGTTCTTC.

The chain links TRBV3-1 (or the pseudogene TRBV3-2) to TRBJ1-2; no clear D. This CDR3 has 14 residues. CDR1 is LGHDT and CDR2 is YNNKEL in the germline V gene (reference sequence). Trimming cost V 0 bases and J 6 bases, with 11 bases left between them. CDR3 amino acids: CASSQERRVHGYTF. The CDR3 DNA sequence: TGTGCCAGCAGCCAAGAGAGGCGGGTCCATGGCTACACCTTC.

This clone showed up just once. The chain recombines TRBV11-2 with TRBJ2-3, with 11 nucleotides matching TRBD2. The junction had 3 bases not matched to a gene; V was cut back by 5 bases and J by 2 bases. CDR1 is SGHAT and CDR2 is FQNNGV in the germline V gene. The CDR3 is made up of 15 amino acids. Written as DNA, the CDR3 is TGTGCCAGCAGCCTGACTAGCGGGGTCACAGATACGCAGTATTTT. Encoded protein: CASSLTSGVTDTQYF.

The chain employs TRBV5-6 and TRBJ2-5; the match to TRBD1 covers 7 bases. From germline, CDR1 is SGHDT and CDR2 YYEEEE. The CDR3 has 16 residues. V shed 4 bases, J shed 5 bases, and the junction held 14 bases outside the gene matches. CDR3 nucleotide sequence: TGTGCCAGCAGCCAGGTTCCGGGACAGATTTTGGAGACCCAGTACTTC. This translates into CASSQVPGQILETQYF.

The chain joins TRBV7-2 to TRBJ2-7; 12 bases are a match to TRBD2. With 0 bases clipped from V and 2 bases from J, the junction kept 2 bases outside the gene matches. The CDR3 extends over 16 amino acids. Germline assignment: CDR1 SGHTA and CDR2 FQGNSA. In DNA form, the CDR3 reads TGTGCCAGCAGCTTAGCCGCTAGCGGGGGGGCCTACGAGCAGTACTTC. This gives the protein CASSLAASGGAYEQYF.

This chain joins TRBV10-1 and TRBJ1-1, with D perhaps TRBD1 (5 bases). Germline lookup yields CDR1 WNHNN and CDR2 SYGVQD (reference sequence). The V end lost 0 bases, the J end lost 7 bases, and 9 bases lay between the germline ends. The CDR3 covers 13 residues. The chain's CDR3 is CASSESTAGEAFF. The CDR3 DNA is TGCGCCAGCAGTGAGTCGACAGCGGGTGAAGCTTTCTTT.